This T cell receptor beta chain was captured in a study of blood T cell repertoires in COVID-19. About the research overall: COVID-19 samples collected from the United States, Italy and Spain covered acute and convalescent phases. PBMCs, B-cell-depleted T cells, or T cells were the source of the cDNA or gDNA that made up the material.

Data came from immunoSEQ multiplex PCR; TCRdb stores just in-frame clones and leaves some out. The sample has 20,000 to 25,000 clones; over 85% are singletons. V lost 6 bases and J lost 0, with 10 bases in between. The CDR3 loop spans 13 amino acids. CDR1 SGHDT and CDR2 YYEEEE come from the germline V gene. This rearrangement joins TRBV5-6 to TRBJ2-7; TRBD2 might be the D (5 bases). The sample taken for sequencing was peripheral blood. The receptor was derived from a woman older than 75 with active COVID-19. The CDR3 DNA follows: TGTGCCAGCACAAAGCGGAACTCCTACGAGCAGTACTTC. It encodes CASTKRNSYEQYF.